This is a list of T cell receptor beta chains from one sample in a study of CD8+ T cells in alopecia areata. TCRdb's table, derived via immunoSEQ multiplex PCR, lists solely in-frame clones and lacks some. The table shows tens of thousands of clones, with roughly half occurring only once. Sequencing was performed on NKG2D-high CD8+ T cells sorted from blood. The receptor set was obtained from a human donor with alopecia areata. Both conserved end residues are part of each CDR3. Fields, in order: J gene, V gene, D gene, clone size, CDR3 protein, CDR3 DNA. The D gene is left open where the match is weak. Where a row states a size, it is once, few, many or the class of an expanded clone; other rows omit it.

TRBJ2-1,TRBV28,-,-,CASQGQLTYNEQFF,TGTGCCAGCCAGGGACAACTAACCTACAATGAGCAGTTCTTC
TRBJ2-5,TRBV29-1,TRBD1,few,CSVVVTGSLETQYF,TGCAGCGTTGTGGTGACAGGGTCGTTGGAGACCCAGTACTTC
TRBJ2-7,TRBV4-3,-,few,CASSQDLRYEQYF,TGCGCCAGCAGCCAAGATCTGAGGTACGAGCAGTACTTC
TRBJ2-1,TRBV4-1,-,-,CASSHNPGLRVGNEQFF,TGCGCCAGCAGCCACAACCCGGGACTCAGGGTCGGCAATGAGCAGTTCTTC
TRBJ1-1,TRBV27,-,few,CASSSTPTANTEAFF,TGTGCCAGCAGTTCAACTCCGACAGCGAACACTGAAGCTTTCTTT
TRBJ2-2,TRBV30,-,-,CAWQDENTGELFF,TGTGCCTGGCAGGACGAGAACACCGGGGAGCTGTTTTTT
TRBJ2-1,TRBV29-1,TRBD2,-,CSVEASGGGEQFF,TGCAGCGTTGAGGCTAGCGGGGGGGGTGAGCAGTTCTTC
TRBJ1-1,TRBV28,-,few,CASTEPGVTEAFF,TGTGCCAGCACCGAACCAGGGGTCACTGAAGCTTTCTTT
TRBJ2-7,TRBV29-1,TRBD1,-,CSVFGQGYTYEQYF,TGCAGCGTTTTTGGACAGGGGTATACCTACGAGCAGTACTTC
TRBJ2-5,TRBV9,-,-,CASSVVVLFPFKYF,TGTGCCAGCAGCGTAGTTGTCCTCTTTCCCTTCAAGTACTTC
TRBJ2-3,TRBV28,-,few,CASSLTGPGTDTQYF,TGTGCCAGCAGTTTAACGGGGCCAGGCACAGATACGCAGTATTTT
TRBJ1-1,TRBV28,-,-,CASSLIDQAEAFF,TGTGCCAGCAGTCTCATAGATCAGGCTGAAGCTTTCTTT
TRBJ2-7,TRBV7-2,-,few,CASSPYGGGGYEQYF,TGTGCCAGCAGCCCTTATGGGGGGGGCGGCTACGAGCAGTACTTC
TRBJ2-7,TRBV6-6,-,few,CASIPDGSYEQYF,TGTGCCAGCATTCCAGACGGGTCCTACGAGCAGTACTTC
TRBJ1-2,TRBV25-1,-,-,CATLWAYGYTF,TGTGCCACCCTTTGGGCCTATGGCTACACCTTC
TRBJ1-4,TRBV29-1,TRBD1,-,CSVRPGQHEKLFF,TGCAGCGTCCGGCCGGGACAGCATGAAAAACTGTTTTTT
TRBJ2-1,TRBV21-1,-,-,CASSKGHHNEQFF,TGTGCCAGCAGCAAAGGCCACCACAATGAGCAGTTCTTC
TRBJ2-5,TRBV28,-,-,CASSLAPGSPNLQETQYF,TGTGCCAGCAGTTTAGCCCCCGGTTCCCCCAATCTACAAGAGACCCAGTACTTC
TRBJ2-1,TRBV10-3,TRBD2,-,CAISEPGTSGYNEQFF,TGTGCCATCAGTGAACCCGGGACTAGCGGATACAATGAGCAGTTCTTC
TRBJ2-7,TRBV29-1,-,-,CSVEDDSYEQYF,TGCAGCGTTGAGGACGACTCCTACGAGCAGTACTTC
TRBJ2-2,TRBV28,-,-,CASSWATNTGELFF,TGTGCCAGCAGTTGGGCTACGAACACCGGGGAGCTGTTTTTT
TRBJ2-7,TRBV6-1,-,-,CASSYDYEQYF,TGTGCCAGCAGTTACGACTACGAGCAGTACTTC
TRBJ2-3,TRBV19,TRBD2,few,CASSMTSGKDTQYF,TGTGCCAGTAGTATGACTAGCGGGAAGGATACGCAGTATTTT
TRBJ2-1,TRBV30,-,-,CAWSLGDNEQFF,TGTGCCTGGAGTCTGGGGGACAATGAGCAGTTCTTC
TRBJ2-1,TRBV30,TRBD2,once,CAGNSGTLYNEQFF,TGTGCCGGAAATAGCGGGACCCTCTACAATGAGCAGTTCTTC
TRBJ2-7,TRBV5-1,-,-,CASSSTGPYEQYF,TGCGCCAGCAGCTCCACAGGGCCCTACGAGCAGTACTTC
TRBJ1-1,TRBV28,-,once,CASSSPRRNTEAFF,TGTGCCAGCAGTTCCCCCAGGCGGAACACTGAAGCTTTCTTT
TRBJ2-1,TRBV23-1,TRBD2,-,CASSQPSGSFSYNEQFF,TGCGCCAGCAGTCAGCCTAGCGGGAGTTTTTCCTACAATGAGCAGTTCTTC